The 19 T cell receptor beta chains in this list originate from one sample, sequenced in a study of identifying expanded T cells in peripheral blood (dated by TCRdb to about 2019). The library was generated by the immunoSEQ multiplex PCR assay. TCRdb mirrors the immuneACCESS table, restricted to in-frame sequences. Some clones are absent from its copies; in checked studies, under half trace to an unresolved V gene, and the reason for the others is unknown. Present in this sample are approximately 85,000 clones, 88% of which were seen just once. The leading ten clones occupy 15% to 20% of the sample. The sequenced material came from blood. These receptors were obtained from a person aged 18 to 75 in good health.

V usage is TRBV18 and J usage is TRBJ2-7, with 9 bases matching TRBD1. Germline CDR1 KGHSH, CDR2 LQKENI. With 3 bases clipped from V and 6 bases from J, the junction kept 3 bases outside the gene matches. The CDR3 loop spans 13 amino acids. The CDR3 here is CASSPPGQGEQYF. The CDR3 bases are TGTGCCAGCTCACCGCCGGGACAGGGCGAGCAGTACTTC.

The rearrangement joins TRBV2 to TRBJ2-7; 10 positions match TRBD1. Germline-derived CDR1 and CDR2 are SNHLY and FYNNEI. V lost 6 bases to trimming and J lost 5 bases; unmatched junction nucleotides: 7. The CDR3 consists of 14 residues. The DNA for the CDR3 is TGTGCCAGCAGCGCCGGGACAGGGGTCCACGAGCAGTACTTC. This codes for CASSAGTGVHEQYF.

The V call is TRBV7-9, the J call TRBJ2-1; D not certain. V lost 1 base and J 6 bases, leaving 7 bases between the germline ends. Germline CDR1 is SEHNR and CDR2 is FQNEAQ (reference sequence). This CDR3 has 13 residues. This chain's CDR3 is CASSLVVPNEQFF. The CDR3 DNA reads TGTGCCAGCAGCTTAGTGGTGCCCAATGAGCAGTTCTTC.

The gene calls are TRBV6-4 and TRBJ1-5, with D tentatively TRBD1 (5 bases). Germline V gene sequence: CDR1 MRHNA, CDR2 SNTAGT. This CDR3 contains 15 residues. Trimming took off 3 bases at V and 6 bases at J, with 15 bases between the two ends. This chain's CDR3 is CASSDRVQRGQPQHF. CDR3 coding DNA: TGTGCCAGCAGTGATAGGGTCCAGAGGGGTCAGCCCCAGCATTTT.

Relative to its sample, this clone is medium-sized (0.01 to 0.1%). The CDR3 loop is CAWSSGTWTQFF. The CDR3 nucleotides read TGTGCCTGGAGTTCCGGGACCTGGACGCAGTTCTTC. The gene calls are TRBV30 and TRBJ2-1; D is perhaps TRBD1 or TRBD2 (5 bases each). The germline V gene encodes CDR1 GTSNPN and CDR2 SVGIG (reference sequence). Trimming took 2 bases from V and 12 from J, leaving 14 bases between them. The CDR3 extends over 12 amino acids. The entire variable domain, with the rest obtained from reference TRBV30 and TRBJ2-1, is as follows: SQTIHQWPATLVQPVGSPLSLECTVEGTSNPNLYWYRQAAGRGLQLLFYSVGIGQISSEVPQNLSASRPQDRQFILSSKKLLLSDSGFYLCAWSSGTWTQFFGPGTRLTVL.

The chain couples TRBV10-3 to TRBJ2-3, with a possible D match to TRBD2 (6 bases). The CDR3 loop spans 14 amino acids. Germline loops: CDR1 ENHRY, CDR2 SYGVKD. Trimming took off 0 bases at V and 3 bases at J, with 7 bases between the two ends. CDR3 residues: CAISESEGTDTQYF. CDR3 nucleotides: TGTGCCATCAGTGAGTCGGAGGGTACAGATACGCAGTATTTT.

The V gene is TRBV18, the J gene TRBJ1-1; the match to TRBD1 covers 7 bases. The junction had 12 bases not matched to a gene; V was cut back by 5 bases and J by 3 bases. In germline, CDR1 is KGHSH, CDR2 LQKENI. This CDR3 contains 16 residues. DNA of the CDR3: TGTGCCAGCTCAGGGACAGTGGGGCTTGGGGACACTGAAGCTTTCTTT. Protein: CASSGTVGLGDTEAFF.

This clone has only a few counts. The J gene is TRBJ2-7, the V gene TRBV30; 7 nucleotides align to TRBD1. Germline trimming cut 0 bases from V and 4 bases from J; bases unmatched to any gene: 6. Germline V CDR1 and CDR2: GTSNPN, SVGIG (reference sequence). CDR3 length: 14 amino acids. The CDR3 region is CAWSVVGGTYEQYF. Written as DNA, the CDR3 is TGTGCCTGGAGTGTGGTAGGGGGCACATACGAGCAGTACTTC.

The J gene is TRBJ2-7, the V gene TRBV4-3; 7 nucleotides match TRBD1. The CDR3 runs 15 residues. In germline, CDR1 is LGHNA, CDR2 YSLEER. Trimming cost V 0 bases and J 4 bases; bases outside gene matches: 6. The CDR3 DNA is TGCGCCAGCAGCCAAGATCGAGGGGGCGGGTACGAGCAGTACTTC. Its translation: CASSQDRGGGYEQYF.

This clone was seen ten or more times. This sequence joins TRBV2 and TRBJ2-1; no definite D call. Germline loops: CDR1 SNHLY, CDR2 FYNNEI. The ends were cut back, 1 base at V and 0 bases at J, with 7 bases in the middle. The CDR3 spans 15 residues. The CDR3 reads CASSEGTLSYNEQFF. The CDR3 DNA reads TGTGCCAGCAGTGAAGGTACCCTCTCCTACAATGAGCAGTTCTTC.

The rearrangement links TRBV15 to TRBJ2-7; TRBD1 is a possible D gene (6 bases). V was shortened by 5 bases and J by 2 bases, with 16 bases between the two germline ends. CDR3 size: 15 residues. Germline lookup yields CDR1 LNHNV and CDR2 YYDKDF (reference sequence). CDR3 amino acids: CATSLSTGSTYEQYF. The DNA of the CDR3 is TGTGCCACCAGCCTGTCGACAGGATCCACCTACGAGCAGTACTTC.

V gene TRBV28 combines with J gene TRBJ1-3; possible D gene TRBD1, 6 bases. Looked up from germline, CDR1 is MDHEN and CDR2 is SYDVKM. Trimming cost V 6 bases and J 4 bases, with 16 bases left between them. CDR3 size: 15 residues. DNA of the CDR3: TGTGCCAGCAGCCCGCCGGGGGCTGCGGGAAACACCATATATTTT. Amino acids: CASSPPGAAGNTIYF.

This chain uses TRBV7-2 with TRBJ1-5; D gene unclear. The CDR3 contains 13 residues. V was clipped by 5 bases and J by 0 bases, with 5 bases between them. Germline V CDR1 and CDR2: SGHTA, FQGNSA. CDR3 DNA: TGTGCCAGCAGCGAGAATAGCAATCAGCCCCAGCATTTT. The encoded protein is CASSENSNQPQHF. Supplemented by reference TRBV7-2 and TRBJ1-5, the full variable domain reads GAGVSQSPSNKVTEKGKDVELRCDPISGHTALYWYRQSLGQGLEFLIYFQGNSAPDKSGLPSDRFSAERTGGSVSTLTIQRTQQEDSAVYLCASSENSNQPQHFGDGTRLSIL.

This sequence joins TRBV5-4 and TRBJ1-1; no firm D call. V was trimmed by 4 bases and J by 7 bases, leaving 14 bases between them. The CDR3 consists of 13 residues. The germline V gene encodes CDR1 SGHNT and CDR2 YYREEE (reference sequence). The CDR3 bases are TGTGCCAGCAGCCGCGGGATCGCCTTTGAAGCTTTCTTT. Amino acids: CASSRGIAFEAFF. Full variable domain (missing parts from reference TRBV5-4 and TRBJ1-1): ETGVTQSPTHLIKTRGQQVTLRCSSQSGHNTVSWYQQALGQGPQFIFQYYREEENGRGNFPPRFSGLQFPNYSSELNVNALELDDSALYLCASSRGIAFEAFFGQGTRLTVV.

The J gene is TRBJ1-5, the V gene TRBV15, with 8 positions matching TRBD1. The CDR3 totals 13 residues. After removal of 8 bases from V and 6 bases from J, the junction contained 6 bases not matched to a gene. The germline gives CDR1 LNHNV, CDR2 YYDKDF (reference sequence). The CDR3 DNA reads as TGTGCCACCGGAACAGGGGGGGGTCAGCCCCAGCATTTT. Protein: CATGTGGGQPQHF.

The genes are TRBV5-1 and TRBJ2-1; perhaps TRBD2 as D (6 bases). Trimming left V 4 bases short and J 3 bases short, with 17 bases between. The CDR3 loop spans 16 amino acids. Germline-derived CDR1 and CDR2 are SGHRS and YFSETQ. In nucleotides, the CDR3 is TGCGCCAGCAGCGCGTCCTCCCGGGGGTTCTACAATGAGCAGTTCTTC. It yields the protein CASSASSRGFYNEQFF.

The V call is TRBV6-6, the J call TRBJ1-1; the match to TRBD1 covers 9 bases. Germline CDR1 reads MNHNY; CDR2 reads SVGAGI (reference sequence). Trimming cost V 3 bases and J 7 bases; bases outside gene matches: 12. This CDR3 comprises 16 residues. The CDR3 sequence is CASSYSTPGQGNEAFF. Written as DNA, the CDR3 is TGTGCCAGCAGTTATTCTACCCCGGGACAGGGCAATGAAGCTTTCTTT.

In its sample, this clone was seen once. This rearrangement joins TRBV28 to TRBJ1-2, with D possibly matching TRBD1 (5 bases). Per germline, CDR1 MDHEN and CDR2 SYDVKM. The CDR3 extends over 13 amino acids. The germline V and J ends were trimmed by 6 bases and 8 bases, with 16 bases remaining between them. The CDR3, as DNA: TGTGCCAGCAGCCTCACCAGGGAATTGGGCTACACCTTC. It codes for CASSLTRELGYTF.

The V call is TRBV7-8, the J call TRBJ1-1; D may be TRBD1 (5 bases). The V end was cut by 5 bases, the J end by 2 bases, with 18 bases between. This CDR3 is 16 amino acids long. The germline CDR1 and CDR2 sequences are SGHVS and FQNEAQ. In nucleotides, the CDR3 is TGTGCCAGCAGCACCCGGGGGTTATATCGAAACACTGAAGCTTTCTTT. Translated: CASSTRGLYRNTEAFF.